These T cell receptor beta chains were read from a single sample in a study of glioma-infiltrating T cells after dendritic cell vaccination. Repertoires were generated with immunoSEQ multiplex PCR, while TCRdb's copy carries only in-frame clones and drops some. The table has about 30,000 clones, roughly 90% seen once. The material sequenced was blood, taken before dendritic cell vaccination. The origin of the receptors is a human donor with glioblastoma. Each CDR3 is given with its conserved first and last residue. D genes are given only for firm matches. Where a row states a size, it is once, few, many or the class of an expanded clone; other rows omit it.

j_gene: TRBJ1-5
d_gene: -
v_gene: TRBV11-2
abundance: -
CDR3aa: CASSLDMRQPQHF
CDR3nt: TGTGCCAGCAGCTTAGATATGCGGCAGCCCCAGCATTTT

j_gene: TRBJ2-7
d_gene: -
v_gene: TRBV7-2
abundance: few
CDR3aa: CASSRRSPYEQYF
CDR3nt: TGTGCCAGCAGCCGGCGGTCCCCTTACGAGCAGTACTTC

j_gene: TRBJ1-5
d_gene: -
v_gene: TRBV7-9
abundance: -
CDR3aa: CASSLLNQPQHF
CDR3nt: TGTGCCAGCAGCTTACTCAATCAGCCCCAGCATTTT

j_gene: TRBJ2-1
d_gene: -
v_gene: TRBV5-6
abundance: -
CDR3aa: CASSFGARESSIF
CDR3nt: TGTGCCAGCAGCTTCGGAGCACGGGAGAGCAGTATCTTC

j_gene: TRBJ1-1
d_gene: -
v_gene: TRBV6-4
abundance: -
CDR3aa: CASSVVEGTEAFF
CDR3nt: TGTGCCAGCAGTGTAGTCGAGGGAACTGAAGCTTTCTTT

j_gene: TRBJ2-2
d_gene: -
v_gene: TRBV19
abundance: -
CDR3aa: CAYRASGTGELFF
CDR3nt: TGTGCCTACAGGGCCTCGGGCACCGGGGAGCTGTTTTTT

j_gene: TRBJ1-2
d_gene: TRBD1
v_gene: TRBV6-5
abundance: once
CDR3aa: CASSLTGNYGYTF
CDR3nt: TGTGCCAGCAGCCTGACAGGGAACTATGGCTACACCTTC

j_gene: TRBJ1-6
d_gene: TRBD1
v_gene: TRBV18
abundance: -
CDR3aa: CASSPNTGGNNSPLHF
CDR3nt: TGTGCCAGCTCACCGAACACAGGGGGCAATAATTCACCCCTCCACTTT

j_gene: TRBJ2-7
d_gene: TRBD2
v_gene: TRBV4-1
abundance: -
CDR3aa: CASSPRTSGGYEQYF
CDR3nt: TGCGCCAGCAGCCCCCGGACTAGCGGGGGTTACGAGCAGTACTTC

j_gene: TRBJ1-1
d_gene: -
v_gene: TRBV13
abundance: -
CDR3aa: CASHLGSTPNTEAFF
CDR3nt: TGTGCCAGCCACCTAGGTTCAACTCCGAACACTGAAGCTTTCTTT

j_gene: TRBJ2-1
d_gene: TRBD1
v_gene: TRBV19
abundance: -
CDR3aa: CASSRDSKGYEQFF
CDR3nt: TGTGCCAGTAGTCGGGACAGTAAGGGTTATGAGCAGTTCTTC

j_gene: TRBJ1-5
d_gene: TRBD1
v_gene: TRBV27
abundance: -
CDR3aa: CASSPGQGWVSNQPQHF
CDR3nt: TGTGCCAGCAGCCCGGGACAGGGTTGGGTGAGCAATCAGCCCCAGCATTTT

j_gene: TRBJ1-6
d_gene: -
v_gene: TRBV11-2
abundance: -
CDR3aa: CASSFGRPLHF
CDR3nt: TGTGCCAGCAGCTTTGGTCGGCCCCTCCACTTT

j_gene: TRBJ1-1
d_gene: -
v_gene: TRBV28
abundance: -
CDR3aa: CASSFDPARGGSGNTEAFF
CDR3nt: TGTGCCAGCAGTTTTGACCCGGCGCGAGGAGGCTCGGGGAACACTGAAGCTTTCTTT

j_gene: TRBJ2-1
d_gene: TRBD1
v_gene: TRBV5-4
abundance: -
CDR3aa: CASSLGPLTGSSYNEQFF
CDR3nt: TGTGCCAGCAGCTTGGGCCCGCTGACAGGGAGCTCCTACAATGAGCAGTTCTTC

j_gene: TRBJ2-3
d_gene: -
v_gene: TRBV19
abundance: -
CDR3aa: CAIGAGDTQYF
CDR3nt: TGTGCCATCGGGGCGGGGGATACGCAGTATTTT

j_gene: TRBJ2-7
d_gene: TRBD1
v_gene: TRBV5-1
abundance: -
CDR3aa: CASSLVLDGTGGEYEQYF
CDR3nt: TGCGCCAGCAGCTTGGTGCTGGACGGGACAGGGGGCGAGTACGAGCAGTACTTC

j_gene: TRBJ2-7
d_gene: -
v_gene: TRBV7-8
abundance: -
CDR3aa: CASSLERGHEQYF
CDR3nt: TGTGCCAGCAGCTTAGAAAGGGGCCACGAGCAGTACTTC

j_gene: TRBJ1-2
d_gene: -
v_gene: TRBV6-5
abundance: -
CDR3aa: CASSDSGQGSGYTF
CDR3nt: TGTGCCAGCAGTGACTCAGGGCAGGGGAGTGGCTACACCTTC

j_gene: TRBJ2-7
d_gene: TRBD2
v_gene: TRBV11-2
abundance: -
CDR3aa: CASSQLAGGTYEQYF
CDR3nt: TGTGCCAGCAGCCAGCTAGCGGGGGGCACTTACGAGCAGTACTTC

j_gene: TRBJ1-1
d_gene: -
v_gene: TRBV5-4
abundance: -
CDR3aa: CASSPGGVGQENTEAFF
CDR3nt: TGTGCCAGCAGCCCCGGGGGGGTGGGACAAGAGAACACTGAAGCTTTCTTT

j_gene: TRBJ2-5
d_gene: TRBD2
v_gene: TRBV2
abundance: -
CDR3aa: CASRPRGGKETQYF
CDR3nt: TGTGCCAGCAGGCCGCGGGGGGGAAAAGAGACCCAGTACTTC

j_gene: TRBJ2-7
d_gene: TRBD1
v_gene: TRBV5-4
abundance: -
CDR3aa: CASSPATGGQFYEQYF
CDR3nt: TGTGCCAGCAGCCCAGCGACAGGGGGCCAATTCTACGAGCAGTACTTC

j_gene: TRBJ2-5
d_gene: TRBD1
v_gene: TRBV5-7
abundance: -
CDR3aa: CASTLGQTPKTQYF
CDR3nt: TGTGCCAGCACCCTGGGACAGACGCCCAAGACCCAGTACTTC